A selection of T cell receptor beta chains follows, all from one sample in a study of OX40 agonist ivuxolimab in advanced cancers. Repertoires were generated with immunoSEQ multiplex PCR, while TCRdb's copy carries only in-frame clones and drops some. The sample lists around 80,000 clones, about four fifths occurring once. The material was CD4+ or CD8+ T cells sorted from blood, obtained in a trial of the OX40 agonist ivuxolimab. The receptor source for this set is an adult with an advanced solid tumor such as melanoma, head and neck, liver or kidney cancer. Both conserved end residues are part of each CDR3. D genes are given only for firm matches. A row's size may be missing; if present it is once, few, many or a size class.

J gene | V gene | clone size | D gene | CDR3 protein | CDR3 DNA
TRBJ1-4 | TRBV18 | NA | NA | CASSPALPGRGEKLFF | TGTGCCAGCTCACCGGCACTTCCGGGACGGGGGGAAAAACTGTTTTTT
TRBJ1-2 | TRBV6-6 | NA | NA | CASSYGADRTNYGYTF | TGTGCCAGCAGTTACGGGGCAGACCGGACTAACTATGGCTACACCTTC
TRBJ1-6 | TRBV18 | few | NA | CASSPLAGLNSPLHF | TGTGCCAGCTCACCTCTGGCAGGGCTTAATTCACCCCTCCACTTT
TRBJ2-2 | TRBV30 | NA | TRBD2 | CAWSGYLAGGPTGELFF | TGTGCCTGGAGTGGTTACCTAGCGGGAGGACCCACCGGGGAGCTGTTTTTT
TRBJ2-1 | TRBV2 | NA | TRBD1 | CASSMGQGSYNEQFF | TGTGCCAGCAGTATGGGACAGGGATCCTACAATGAGCAGTTCTTC
TRBJ2-7 | TRBV10-3 | NA | TRBD2 | CATRWGTSAYEQYF | TGTGCCACCCGTTGGGGGACTAGCGCCTACGAGCAGTACTTC
TRBJ1-5 | TRBV6-1 | NA | NA | CASRLTGNSNQPQHF | TGTGCCAGCAGACTGACAGGAAATAGCAATCAGCCCCAGCATTTT
TRBJ2-5 | TRBV5-1 | NA | NA | CASSPTGTKTQYF | TGCGCCAGCAGCCCTACAGGGACTAAGACCCAGTACTTC
TRBJ1-1 | TRBV5-6 | NA | NA | CASSFRQSVNTEAFF | TGTGCCAGCAGCTTTCGGCAGTCCGTGAACACTGAAGCTTTCTTT
TRBJ2-1 | TRBV9 | NA | NA | CASSAGRRIAVYNEQFF | TGTGCCAGCAGCGCCGGTCGTCGGATAGCGGTCTACAATGAGCAGTTCTTC
TRBJ2-6 | TRBV28 | NA | TRBD1 | CASSLRQGALGANVLTF | TGTGCCAGCAGTTTAAGGCAGGGGGCGCTTGGGGCCAACGTCCTGACTTTC
TRBJ2-7 | TRBV6-1 | NA | TRBD2 | CASSDLGTRGYEQYF | TGTGCCAGCAGTGACCTCGGGACTAGGGGCTACGAGCAGTACTTC
TRBJ2-1 | TRBV2 | NA | NA | CASRTPYPFNEQFF | TGTGCCAGCAGAACACCCTACCCTTTCAATGAGCAGTTCTTC
TRBJ2-1 | TRBV7-8 | NA | TRBD2 | CASSTTGTSGGAEQFF | TGTGCCAGCAGCACGACCGGGACTAGCGGGGGGGCTGAGCAGTTCTTC
TRBJ1-1 | TRBV15 | NA | TRBD1 | CATSIRDRAMNTEAFF | TGTGCCACCAGCATAAGGGACAGGGCCATGAACACTGAAGCTTTCTTT
TRBJ1-1 | TRBV7-8 | NA | NA | CASSLRQQNTEAFF | TGTGCCAGCAGTTTAAGACAGCAGAACACTGAAGCTTTCTTT
TRBJ1-1 | TRBV2 | NA | NA | CASKIAQGERPEAFF | TGTGCCAGCAAGATAGCCCAGGGAGAAAGACCTGAAGCTTTCTTT
TRBJ1-2 | TRBV29-1 | NA | NA | CSVRLGASPGAYGYTF | TGCAGCGTTCGGTTGGGCGCATCCCCTGGGGCCTATGGCTACACCTTC
TRBJ1-2 | TRBV4-1 | NA | NA | CASSQVAQNYGYTF | TGCGCCAGCAGCCAAGTCGCCCAGAACTATGGCTACACCTTC